This record covers a single T cell receptor (beta chain). The table came from immunoSEQ multiplex PCR; TCRdb's copy has only in-frame clones and leaves some out. Among 360,000 or so clones, around 90% were seen once, and the ten largest hold about 3.9%. This CDR3 spans 11 amino acids. Germline loops: CDR1 SEHNR, CDR2 FQNEAQ (reference sequence). Trimming cost V 3 bases and J 8 bases, with 7 bases left between them. The sample comes from a study of blood T cell repertoires in COVID-19. As for the study in general: Sample material is recorded as cDNA or gDNA derived from T cells, B-cell-depleted T cells, or PBMCs.

This sequence joins TRBV7-9 and TRBJ1-1; D not certain. What was sequenced was peripheral blood. The sequence was collected from a woman aged 55-70 years with COVID-19, enrolled during active disease. In DNA, the CDR3 is TGTGCCAGCAGCTTTGAGTGGGAAGCTTTCTTT. Encoded protein: CASSFEWEAFF.